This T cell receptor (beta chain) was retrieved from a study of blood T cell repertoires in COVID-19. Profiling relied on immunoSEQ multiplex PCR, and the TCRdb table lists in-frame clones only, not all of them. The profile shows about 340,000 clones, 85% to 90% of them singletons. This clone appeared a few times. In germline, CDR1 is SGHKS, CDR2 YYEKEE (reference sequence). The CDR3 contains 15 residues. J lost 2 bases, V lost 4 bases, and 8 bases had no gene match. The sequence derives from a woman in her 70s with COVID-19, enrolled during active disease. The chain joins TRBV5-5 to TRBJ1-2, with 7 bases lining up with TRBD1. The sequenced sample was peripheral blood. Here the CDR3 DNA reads TGTGCCAGCAGCCTAGGACAGGAAAGAAACTATGGCTACACCTTC. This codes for CASSLGQERNYGYTF.